One and the same sample provided the 12 T cell receptor beta chains below, sequenced in a study of metastatic and nonmetastatic thyroid tumors (dated by TCRdb to about 2020). The library was prepared using PCR. The sequencing machine was an Illumina HiSeq 4000. TCRdb applied fastp at Q25 and MiXCR to the public reads, then kept only in-frame beta chains. The sample table lists about 16,000 clones, around 22% of them with a count of one. The ten largest account for 21% of the sample. Before undergoing thyroid surgery, none of the patients had been given any kind of treatment. The sequencing sample was made of adjacent normal tissue. These receptor sequences come from a female donor with papillary thyroid cancer or a benign thyroid nodule (not recorded which). Some clones in this sample may be carry-over from other donors' samples.

The CDR3: CASSLSQTQYF. The CDR3 DNA follows: TGTGCCAGCAGTTTGTCTCAGACCCAGTACTTC. This chain uses TRBV12-3 or TRBV12-4 with TRBJ2-5, with D hard to call. This CDR3 has 11 residues. Between the trimmed V and J ends, which lost 3 bases and 6 bases, there was a span of 5 bases.

The chain uses TRBV28 and TRBJ2-7, with 10 bases fitting TRBD1. The germline V gene has CDR1 MDHEN and CDR2 SYDVKM. V shed 6 bases and J 0 bases; nucleotides not matched to a gene: 5. The CDR3 loop spans 15 amino acids. The CDR3 protein is CASRRDRGFSYEQYF. CDR3 nucleotide sequence: TGTGCCAGCAGGAGGGACAGGGGATTCTCCTACGAGCAGTACTTC. The complete variable domain, with remaining parts taken from reference TRBV28 and TRBJ2-7, reads DVKVTQSSRYLVKRTGEKVFLECVQDMDHENMFWYRQDPGLGLRLIYFSYDVKMKEKGDIPEGYSVSREKKERFSLILESASTNQTSMYLCASRRDRGFSYEQYFGPGTRLTVT.

This sequence joins TRBV3-1 and TRBJ1-2; TRBD1 matches 9 bases. There are 15 residues in the CDR3. Germline loops: CDR1 LGHDT, CDR2 YNNKEL (reference sequence). V shed 3 bases and J 4 bases; nucleotides not matched to a gene: 6. The CDR3 spells CASSHHRDRAYGYTF. The CDR3 DNA sequence: TGTGCCAGCAGCCATCACCGGGACAGGGCCTATGGCTACACCTTC.

This sequence joins TRBV18 and TRBJ1-6; D not resolved. Germline CDR1 reads KGHSH; CDR2 reads LQKENI. V shed 0 bases and J shed 7 bases, with 10 bases lying between them. This CDR3 contains 15 residues. The CDR3 reads CASSPPTDGNSPLHF. The CDR3 DNA is TGTGCCAGCTCACCACCAACAGATGGCAATTCACCCCTCCACTTT.

V is TRBV9 and J is TRBJ2-2, with D perhaps TRBD2 (6 bases). Deletions cut 4 bases from V and 1 base from J, with 14 bases between. Per the germline V gene, CDR1 is SGDLS and CDR2 is YYNGEE. CDR3 length: 16 residues. CDR3 sequence (DNA): TGTGCCAGCAGCTTTGCCGTAGCGGTGAACACCGGGGAGCTGTTTTTT. Its protein is CASSFAVAVNTGELFF.

The table lists this clone with many counts. The V gene is TRBV28, the J gene TRBJ1-1; weak D call: TRBD1 (6 bases). The V gene's germline CDR1 is MDHEN and CDR2 SYDVKM. This CDR3 has 17 residues. Trimming cost V 6 bases and J 4 bases, with 24 bases left between them. CDR3 protein: CASSPAVSGAQGTEAFF. In DNA form, the CDR3 reads TGTGCCAGCAGCCCAGCCGTGTCGGGGGCGCAGGGCACTGAAGCTTTCTTT.

This clone was counted between two and nine times. The chain recombines TRBV11-2 with TRBJ2-6, with unresolved D. CDR1 and CDR2 from the germline V gene are SGHAT and FQNNGV. The germline V and J ends were trimmed by 2 bases and 3 bases, with 11 bases remaining between them. The CDR3 totals 16 residues. CDR3 bases: TGTGCCAGCAGCTTATTTGGATCAGGTGGGGCCAACGTCCTGACTTTC. The encoded protein is CASSLFGSGGANVLTF.

This clone was observed a handful of times. This could be a read error, since a much larger clone is one nucleotide away. This is likely a read error, given that the CDR3 carries no conserved phenylalanine or tryptophan at its end. The rearrangement uses TRBV6-1 and TRBJ2-2; 8 positions match TRBD1. The CDR3 sequence is 14 residues long. Germline V gives CDR1 MNHNS, CDR2 SASEGT. With 5 bases clipped from V and 5 bases from J, the junction kept 4 bases outside the gene matches. This chain's CDR3 is CASSRDRLTGELFS. The CDR3 DNA reads as TGTGCCAGCAGTAGGGACAGGTTGACCGGGGAGCTGTTTTCT.

In its sample, this clone was seen a few times. The chain recombines TRBV19 with TRBJ1-1; tentatively, D is TRBD1 (5 bases). V was clipped by 5 bases and J by 9 bases, with 16 bases between them. The germline CDR1 and CDR2 sequences are LNHDA and SQIVND (reference sequence). CDR3 size: 13 residues. The CDR3 bases are TGTGCCAGTAGTTTGGGACTTCGATCTCAAGCTTTCTTT. This encodes CASSLGLRSQAFF.

The chain uses TRBV30 and TRBJ2-5; no firm D call. V was shortened by 4 bases and J by 5 bases, with 8 bases between the two germline ends. Germline loops: CDR1 GTSNPN, CDR2 SVGIG (reference sequence). The CDR3 runs 11 residues. This CDR3 reads CAWTYGETQYF. DNA of the CDR3: TGTGCCTGGACATATGGGGAGACCCAGTACTTC.

This clone was seen more than once but under ten times. This chain uses TRBV28 with TRBJ2-2; TRBD1 is a possible D gene (6 bases). V lost 5 bases and J 1 base, leaving 11 bases between the germline ends. The CDR3 runs 15 residues. The germline V gene encodes CDR1 MDHEN and CDR2 SYDVKM. CDR3 protein: CASSISGQNTGELFF. The CDR3 DNA reads as TGTGCCAGCAGTATCTCGGGACAGAACACCGGGGAGCTGTTTTTT.

This clone has a single count. The chain employs TRBV3-1 and TRBJ2-5; D is undetermined. V was clipped by 1 base and J by 2 bases, with 8 bases between them. Germline-derived CDR1 and CDR2 are LGHDT and YNNKEL (reference sequence). CDR3 length: 14 residues. The CDR3 DNA reads as TGTGCCAGCAGCCAAGTGGCAGAGCAAGAGACCCAGTACTTC. Translated: CASSQVAEQETQYF.